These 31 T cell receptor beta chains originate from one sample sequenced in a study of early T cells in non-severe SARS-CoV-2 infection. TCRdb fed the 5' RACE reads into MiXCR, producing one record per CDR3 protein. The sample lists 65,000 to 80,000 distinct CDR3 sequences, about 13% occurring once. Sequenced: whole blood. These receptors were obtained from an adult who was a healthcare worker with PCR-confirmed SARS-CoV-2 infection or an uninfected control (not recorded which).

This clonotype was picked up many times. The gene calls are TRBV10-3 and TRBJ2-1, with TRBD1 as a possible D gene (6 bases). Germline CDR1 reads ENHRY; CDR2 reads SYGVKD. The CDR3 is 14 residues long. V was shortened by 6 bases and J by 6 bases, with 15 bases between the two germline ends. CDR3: CAISLTGPGNEQFF. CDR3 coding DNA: TGTGCCATCAGCCTGACAGGTCCGGGCAATGAGCAGTTCTTC.

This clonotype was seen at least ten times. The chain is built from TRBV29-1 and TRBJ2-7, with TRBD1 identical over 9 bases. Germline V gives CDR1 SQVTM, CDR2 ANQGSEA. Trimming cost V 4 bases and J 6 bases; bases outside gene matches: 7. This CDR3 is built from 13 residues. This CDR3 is CSVVLTGGIEQYF. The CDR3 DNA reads TGCAGCGTTGTGTTGACAGGGGGAATCGAGCAGTACTTC.

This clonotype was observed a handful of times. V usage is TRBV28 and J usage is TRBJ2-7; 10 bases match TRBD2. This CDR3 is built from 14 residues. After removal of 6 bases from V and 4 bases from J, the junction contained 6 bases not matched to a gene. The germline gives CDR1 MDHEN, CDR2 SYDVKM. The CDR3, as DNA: TGTGCCAGCAGGCTAGCGGGGGTCTCGTACGAGCAGTACTTC. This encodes CASRLAGVSYEQYF.

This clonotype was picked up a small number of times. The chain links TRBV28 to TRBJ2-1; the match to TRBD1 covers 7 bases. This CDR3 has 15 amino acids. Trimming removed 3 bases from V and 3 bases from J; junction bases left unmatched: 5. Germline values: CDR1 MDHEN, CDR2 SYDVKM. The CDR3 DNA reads TGTGCCAGCAGTTTCGGGACAGATATCTACAATGAGCAGTTCTTC. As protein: CASSFGTDIYNEQFF.

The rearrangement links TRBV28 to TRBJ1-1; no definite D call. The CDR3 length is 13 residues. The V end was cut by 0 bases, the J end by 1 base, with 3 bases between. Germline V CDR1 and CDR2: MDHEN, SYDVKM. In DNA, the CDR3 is TGTGCCAGCAGTTTATGGGCGAACACTGAAGCTTTCTTT. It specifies CASSLWANTEAFF. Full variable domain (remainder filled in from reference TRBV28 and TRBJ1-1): DVKVTQSSRYLVKRTGEKVFLECVQDMDHENMFWYRQDPGLGLRLIYFSYDVKMKEKGDIPEGYSVSREKKERFSLILESASTNQTSMYLCASSLWANTEAFFGQGTRLTVV.

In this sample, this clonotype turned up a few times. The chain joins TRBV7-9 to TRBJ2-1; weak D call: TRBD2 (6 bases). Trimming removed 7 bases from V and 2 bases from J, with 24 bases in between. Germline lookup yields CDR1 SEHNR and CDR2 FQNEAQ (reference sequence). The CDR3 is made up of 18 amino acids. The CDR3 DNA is TGTGCCAGCACCTCAGATACCTCAACGCGGGACGCCTACAATGAGCAGTTCTTC. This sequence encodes CASTSDTSTRDAYNEQFF.

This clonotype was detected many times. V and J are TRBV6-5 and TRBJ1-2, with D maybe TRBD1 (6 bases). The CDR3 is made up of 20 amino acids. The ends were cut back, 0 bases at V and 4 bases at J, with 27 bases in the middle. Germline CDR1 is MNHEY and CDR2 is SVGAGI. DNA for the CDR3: TGTGCCAGCAGTTACTCTCCCGGGACAAAGGCGGATTTTTACCTCTATGGCTACACCTTC. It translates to CASSYSPGTKADFYLYGYTF.

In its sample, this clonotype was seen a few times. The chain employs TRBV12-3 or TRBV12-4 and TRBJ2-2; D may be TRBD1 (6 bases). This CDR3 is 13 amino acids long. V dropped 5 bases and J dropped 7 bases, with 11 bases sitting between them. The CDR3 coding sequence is TGTGCCAGCAGTCACAGGGCTGGCGGGGAGCTGTTTTTT. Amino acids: CASSHRAGGELFF.

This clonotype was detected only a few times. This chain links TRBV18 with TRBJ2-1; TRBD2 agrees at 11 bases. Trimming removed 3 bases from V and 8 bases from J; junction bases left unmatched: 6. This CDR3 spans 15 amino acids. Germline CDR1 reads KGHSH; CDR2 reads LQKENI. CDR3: CASSPTLAGVHEQFF. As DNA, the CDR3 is TGTGCCAGCTCACCTACACTAGCGGGAGTACATGAGCAGTTCTTC.

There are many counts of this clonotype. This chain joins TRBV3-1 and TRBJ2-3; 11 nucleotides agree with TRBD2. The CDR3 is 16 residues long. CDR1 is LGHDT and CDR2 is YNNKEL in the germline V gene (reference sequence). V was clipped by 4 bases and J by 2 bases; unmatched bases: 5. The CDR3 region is CASSLTSGGTTDTQYF. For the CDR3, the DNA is TGTGCCAGCAGCCTTACTAGCGGGGGCACCACAGATACGCAGTATTTT.

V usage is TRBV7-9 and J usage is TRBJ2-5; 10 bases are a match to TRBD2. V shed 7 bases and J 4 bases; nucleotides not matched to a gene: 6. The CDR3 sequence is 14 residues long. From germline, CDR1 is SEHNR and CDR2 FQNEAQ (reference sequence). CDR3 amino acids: CASTGLADAETQYF. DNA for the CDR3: TGTGCCAGCACCGGACTAGCGGACGCAGAGACCCAGTACTTC.

As DNA, the CDR3 is TGTGCCAGCAGCTTAGGACAGGCCCCCCGCGAGCAGTACTTC. Protein: CASSLGQAPREQYF. The V call is TRBV11-2, the J call TRBJ2-7; possibly TRBD1 for D (6 bases). The CDR3 contains 14 residues. Looked up from germline, CDR1 is SGHAT and CDR2 is FQNNGV. Trimming removed 1 base at V and 6 bases at J, with 13 bases between.

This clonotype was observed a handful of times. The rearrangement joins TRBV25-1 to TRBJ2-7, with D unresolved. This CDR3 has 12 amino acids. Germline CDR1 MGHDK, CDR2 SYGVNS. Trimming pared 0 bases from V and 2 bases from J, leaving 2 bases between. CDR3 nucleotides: TGTGCCAGCAGTGAATATGCCTACGAGCAGTACTTC. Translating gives CASSEYAYEQYF.

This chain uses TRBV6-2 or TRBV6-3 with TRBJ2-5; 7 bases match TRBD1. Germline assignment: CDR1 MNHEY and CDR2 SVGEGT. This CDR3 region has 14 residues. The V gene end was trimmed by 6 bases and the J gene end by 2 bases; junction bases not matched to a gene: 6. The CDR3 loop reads CASSPGQAQETQYF. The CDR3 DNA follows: TGTGCCAGCAGCCCCGGACAGGCTCAAGAGACCCAGTACTTC.

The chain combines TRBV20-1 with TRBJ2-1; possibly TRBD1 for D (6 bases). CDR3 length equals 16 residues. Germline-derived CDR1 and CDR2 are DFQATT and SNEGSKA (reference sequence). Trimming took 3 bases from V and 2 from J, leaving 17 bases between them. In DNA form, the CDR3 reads TGCAGTGCTAGCGGGTTACAGCGGACAGCCTACAATGAGCAGTTCTTC. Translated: CSASGLQRTAYNEQFF.

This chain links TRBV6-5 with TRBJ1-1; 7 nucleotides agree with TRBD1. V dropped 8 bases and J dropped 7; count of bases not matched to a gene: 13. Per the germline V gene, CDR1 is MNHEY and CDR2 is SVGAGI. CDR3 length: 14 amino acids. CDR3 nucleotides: TGTGCCAGCTACCCTAGGGGGCAGGGGGGTGAAGCTTTCTTT. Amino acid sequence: CASYPRGQGGEAFF.

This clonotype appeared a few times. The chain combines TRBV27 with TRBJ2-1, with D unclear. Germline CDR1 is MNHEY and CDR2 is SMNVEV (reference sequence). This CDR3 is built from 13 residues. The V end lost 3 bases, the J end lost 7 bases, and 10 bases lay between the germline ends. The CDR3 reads CASSFGRTNEQFF. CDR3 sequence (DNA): TGTGCCAGCAGTTTCGGTCGGACGAATGAGCAGTTCTTC.

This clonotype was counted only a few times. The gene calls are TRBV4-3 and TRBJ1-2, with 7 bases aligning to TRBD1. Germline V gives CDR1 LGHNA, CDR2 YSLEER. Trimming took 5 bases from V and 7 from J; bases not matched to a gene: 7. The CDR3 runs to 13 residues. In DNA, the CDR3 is TGCGCCAGCAGCAACACAGGGGTTGCTGGCTACACCTTC. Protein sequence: CASSNTGVAGYTF.

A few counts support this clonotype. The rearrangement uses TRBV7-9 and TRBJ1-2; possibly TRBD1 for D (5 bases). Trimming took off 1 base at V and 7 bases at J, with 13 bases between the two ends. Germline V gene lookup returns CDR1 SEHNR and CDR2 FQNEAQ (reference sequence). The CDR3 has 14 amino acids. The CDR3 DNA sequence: TGTGCCAGCAGCTTAGTCGGTCAGGGACTTGGCTACACCTTC. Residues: CASSLVGQGLGYTF.

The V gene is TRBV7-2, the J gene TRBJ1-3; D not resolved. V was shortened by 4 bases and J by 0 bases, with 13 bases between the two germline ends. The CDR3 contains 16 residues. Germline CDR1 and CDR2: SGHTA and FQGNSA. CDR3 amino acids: CASSSLILFSGNTIYF. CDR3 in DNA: TGTGCCAGCAGCTCACTAATACTTTTCTCTGGAAACACCATATATTTT.

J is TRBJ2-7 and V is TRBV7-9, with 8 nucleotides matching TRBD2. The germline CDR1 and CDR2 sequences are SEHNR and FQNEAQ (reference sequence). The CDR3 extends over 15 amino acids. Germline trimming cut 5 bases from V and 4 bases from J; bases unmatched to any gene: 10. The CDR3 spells CASSQRGSGVYEQYF. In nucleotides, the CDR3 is TGTGCCAGCAGCCAGCGGGGTAGCGGGGTTTACGAGCAGTACTTC.

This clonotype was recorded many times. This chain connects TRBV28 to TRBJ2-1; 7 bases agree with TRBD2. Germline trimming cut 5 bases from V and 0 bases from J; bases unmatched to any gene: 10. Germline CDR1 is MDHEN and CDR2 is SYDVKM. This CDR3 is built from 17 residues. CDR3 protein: CASSPRLAASSYNEQFF. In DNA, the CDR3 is TGTGCCAGCAGTCCCCGCCTAGCGGCTAGCTCCTACAATGAGCAGTTCTTC.

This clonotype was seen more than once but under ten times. The CDR3 is CSARTGGNTEAFF. Here the CDR3 DNA reads TGCAGTGCTAGAACAGGGGGGAACACTGAAGCTTTCTTT. The chain uses TRBV20-1 and TRBJ1-1; 8 nucleotides line up with TRBD1. The trim removed 2 bases at V and 1 base at J, leaving 0 bases unmatched. From germline, CDR1 is DFQATT and CDR2 SNEGSKA (reference sequence). The CDR3 totals 13 residues.

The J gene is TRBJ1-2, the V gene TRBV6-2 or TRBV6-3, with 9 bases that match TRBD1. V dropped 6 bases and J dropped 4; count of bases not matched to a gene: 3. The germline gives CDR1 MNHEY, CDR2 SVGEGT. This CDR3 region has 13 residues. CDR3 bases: TGTGCCAGCAGGGGACAGGGTTTCTATGGCTACACCTTC. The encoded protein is CASRGQGFYGYTF.

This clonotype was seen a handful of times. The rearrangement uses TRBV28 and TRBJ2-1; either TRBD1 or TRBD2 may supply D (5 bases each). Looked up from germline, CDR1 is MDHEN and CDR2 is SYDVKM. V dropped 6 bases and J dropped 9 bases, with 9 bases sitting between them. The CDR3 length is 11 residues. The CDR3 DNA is TGTGCCAGCAGCGCAGGGAGTGAGCAGTTCTTC. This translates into CASSAGSEQFF.

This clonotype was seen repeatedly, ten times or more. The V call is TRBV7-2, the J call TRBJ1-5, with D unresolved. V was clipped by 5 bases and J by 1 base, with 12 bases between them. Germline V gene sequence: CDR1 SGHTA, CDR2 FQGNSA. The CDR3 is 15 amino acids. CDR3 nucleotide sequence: TGTGCCAGCAGCGCAGACCGGCTAAGCAATCAGCCCCAGCATTTT. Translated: CASSADRLSNQPQHF.

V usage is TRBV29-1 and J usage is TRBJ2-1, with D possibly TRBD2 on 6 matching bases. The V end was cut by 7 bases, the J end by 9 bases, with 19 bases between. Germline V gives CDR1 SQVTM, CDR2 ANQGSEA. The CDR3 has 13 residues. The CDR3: CSATRGEGGEQFF. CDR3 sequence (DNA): TGCAGCGCCACAAGGGGCGAGGGAGGTGAGCAGTTCTTC.

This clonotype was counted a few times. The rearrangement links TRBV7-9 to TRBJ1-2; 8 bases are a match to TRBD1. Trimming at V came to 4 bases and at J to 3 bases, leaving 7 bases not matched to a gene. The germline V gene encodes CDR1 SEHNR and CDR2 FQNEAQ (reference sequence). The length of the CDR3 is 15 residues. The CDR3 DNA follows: TGTGCCAGCAGCTCGGGGACAGGAGGCGACTATGGCTACACCTTC. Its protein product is CASSSGTGGDYGYTF. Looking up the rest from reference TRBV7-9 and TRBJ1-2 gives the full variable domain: DTGVSQNPRHKITKRGQNVTFRCDPISEHNRLYWYRQTLGQGPEFLTYFQNEAQLEKSRLLSDRFSAERPKGSFSTLEIQRTEQGDSAMYLCASSSGTGGDYGYTFGSGTRLTVV.

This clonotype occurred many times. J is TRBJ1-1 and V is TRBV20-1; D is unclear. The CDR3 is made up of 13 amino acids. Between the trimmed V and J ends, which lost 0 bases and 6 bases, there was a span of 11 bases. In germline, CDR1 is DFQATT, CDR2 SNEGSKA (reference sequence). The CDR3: CSARDTTRAEAFF. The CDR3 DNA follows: TGCAGTGCTAGAGATACTACCCGGGCTGAAGCTTTCTTT.

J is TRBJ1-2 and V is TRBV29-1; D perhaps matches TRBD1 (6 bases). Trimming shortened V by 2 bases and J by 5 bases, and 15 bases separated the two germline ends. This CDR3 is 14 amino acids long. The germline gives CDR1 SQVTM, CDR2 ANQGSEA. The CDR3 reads CSVEPQQGLYGYTF. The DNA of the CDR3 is TGCAGCGTTGAACCTCAACAGGGATTATATGGCTACACCTTC. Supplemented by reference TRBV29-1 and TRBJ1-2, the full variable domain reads SAVISQKPSRDICQRGTSLTIQCQVDSQVTMMFWYRQQPGQSLTLIATANQGSEATYESGFVIDKFPISRPNLTFSTLTVSNMSPEDSSIYLCSVEPQQGLYGYTFGSGTRLTVV.

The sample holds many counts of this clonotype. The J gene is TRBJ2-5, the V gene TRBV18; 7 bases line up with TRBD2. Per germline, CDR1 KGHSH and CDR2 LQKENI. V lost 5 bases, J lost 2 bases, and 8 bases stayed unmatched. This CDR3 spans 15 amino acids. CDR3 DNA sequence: TGTGCCAGCTCATCCCTAGCGGCGATACAAGAGACCCAGTACTTC. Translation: CASSSLAAIQETQYF.